Listed here are 21 T cell receptor beta chains from one sample, sequenced in a study of T cell changes during pregnancy in multiple sclerosis. Using immunoSEQ multiplex PCR, the repertoire was profiled, and TCRdb retains in-frame clones only, with some absent. The table has roughly 26,000 clones, 80% to 90% seen once. The source was CD8+ T cells from peripheral blood mononuclear cells, collected in the second trimester of pregnancy. The receptors here all came from a female donor with multiple sclerosis, enrolled in a pregnancy study.

The chain carries TRBV2 and TRBJ2-5, with 7 bases identical to TRBD2. CDR1 is SNHLY and CDR2 is FYNNEI in the germline V gene. This CDR3 has 13 amino acids. The J segment lost 4 bases and the V segment lost 8 bases, leaving 7 bases of the junction unmatched. In DNA form, the CDR3 reads TGTGCCAGCGAATCTAGCGGACTAGAGACCCAGTACTTC. Translated: CASESSGLETQYF.

This clone was counted a single time. The rearrangement uses TRBV6-4 and TRBJ2-7; D remains ambiguous. There are 18 residues in the CDR3. The germline V gene encodes CDR1 MRHNA and CDR2 SNTAGT. V was pared by 5 bases and J by 7 bases, with 30 bases between. DNA of the CDR3: TGTGCCAGCAGTTCCTCCTTACCCCGACGGATACCCCCCGGGGAGCAGTACTTC. Encoded protein: CASSSSLPRRIPPGEQYF.

The CDR3 spells CASSFEGRFYEQYF. CDR3 bases: TGTGCCAGCAGCTTTGAGGGTCGTTTCTACGAGCAGTACTTC. The chain is built from TRBV7-9 and TRBJ2-7; tentative D call: TRBD2 (5 bases). The V and J ends lost 3 bases and 3 bases respectively, with 12 bases between them. Germline V lookup: CDR1 SEHNR, CDR2 FQNEAQ (reference sequence). This CDR3 is built from 14 residues.

This rearrangement joins TRBV27 to TRBJ2-7; D call uncertain. The germline gives CDR1 MNHEY, CDR2 SMNVEV (reference sequence). This CDR3 is built from 11 residues. Trimming took off 5 bases at V and 6 bases at J, with 8 bases between the two ends. The CDR3 region is CASSGRGEQYF. The CDR3, as DNA: TGTGCCAGCAGTGGGCGTGGCGAGCAGTACTTC.

CDR3 residues: CASSYQWTGELFF. The CDR3 nucleotides read TGTGCCAGCAGCTACCAGTGGACCGGGGAGCTGTTTTTT. The rearrangement uses TRBV6-6 and TRBJ2-2; D ambiguous. The CDR3 length is 13 residues. CDR1 and CDR2 from the germline V gene are MNHNY and SVGAGI (reference sequence). Trimming took off 6 bases at V and 5 bases at J, with 10 bases between the two ends.

The chain links TRBV5-1 to TRBJ2-1, with 12 nucleotides matching TRBD2. Trimming cost V 4 bases and J 1 base; bases outside gene matches: 3. This CDR3 is 16 amino acids long. CDR1 is SGHRS, CDR2 YFSETQ, per germline. CDR3 amino acids: CASSLGLAGSYNEQFF. The CDR3, as DNA: TGCGCCAGCAGCCTAGGACTAGCGGGATCCTACAATGAGCAGTTCTTC. The variable domain in full, with the rest retrieved from reference TRBV5-1 and TRBJ2-1, is KAGVTQTPRYLIKTRGQQVTLSCSPISGHRSVSWYQQTPGQGLQFLFEYFSETQRNKGNFPGRFSGRQFSNSRSEMNVSTLELGDSALYLCASSLGLAGSYNEQFFGPGTRLTVL.

V is TRBV28 and J is TRBJ1-2, with 9 bases matching TRBD1. Germline lookup yields CDR1 MDHEN and CDR2 SYDVKM. The V segment lost 3 bases and the J segment 4 bases; nucleotides outside the gene matches: 3. The CDR3 is 14 residues long. The CDR3 DNA reads as TGTGCCAGCAGTTTCGCGGGACAGGGCTATGGCTACACCTTC. Translated: CASSFAGQGYGYTF.

The V and J genes are TRBV29-1 and TRBJ2-7, with 9 bases that match TRBD2. V shed 7 bases, J shed 6 bases, and the junction held 10 bases outside the gene matches. CDR1 and CDR2 (germline): SQVTM, ANQGSEA. The CDR3 is 13 amino acids. The CDR3: CSASMAGGREQYF. The CDR3 DNA reads as TGCAGCGCGTCGATGGCGGGAGGGCGCGAGCAGTACTTC.

The CDR3 reads CASRRITGPEAFF. In DNA form, the CDR3 reads TGTGCCAGCAGACGAATCACAGGGCCTGAAGCTTTCTTT. This chain uses TRBV28 with TRBJ1-1; weak D call: TRBD1 (6 bases). Trimming removed 6 bases at V and 6 bases at J, with 14 bases between. Germline assignment: CDR1 MDHEN and CDR2 SYDVKM. CDR3 length: 13 amino acids.

The chain joins TRBV28 to TRBJ2-3; possibly TRBD1 for D (6 bases). V shed 5 bases and J shed 3 bases, with 15 bases lying between them. Per germline, CDR1 MDHEN and CDR2 SYDVKM. The CDR3 loop spans 15 amino acids. CDR3 nucleotides: TGTGCCAGCAGTCTTGAACAGGGTTCGACAGATACGCAGTATTTT. It specifies CASSLEQGSTDTQYF.

V is TRBV27 and J is TRBJ2-7; 7 nucleotides line up with TRBD1. Trimming cost V 2 bases and J 4 bases; bases outside gene matches: 11. Germline V lookup: CDR1 MNHEY, CDR2 SMNVEV (reference sequence). This CDR3 region has 16 residues. Written as DNA, the CDR3 is TGTGCCAGCAGTTTACAGTCCCCAGGGGGTTCTTACGAGCAGTACTTC. It specifies CASSLQSPGGSYEQYF.

The V gene is TRBV6-5, the J gene TRBJ1-5; TRBD1 agrees at 7 bases. V lost 6 bases and J lost 4; bases outside the gene matches: 9. Germline V gene sequence: CDR1 MNHEY, CDR2 SVGAGI. The CDR3 is made up of 15 amino acids. The CDR3 DNA sequence: TGTGCCAGCAGCATAGGGGGCGCAATAAATCAGCCCCAGCATTTT. Protein product: CASSIGGAINQPQHF.

The CDR3, as DNA: TGTGCCAGCAGCTTAACTACGGCGGGAGTAACCGGGGAGCTGTTTTTT. Amino acid sequence: CASSLTTAGVTGELFF. This chain uses TRBV7-8 with TRBJ2-2; 7 positions match TRBD2. V was pared by 2 bases and J by 5 bases, with 8 bases of the junction left unmatched. This CDR3 comprises 16 residues. CDR1 SGHVS and CDR2 FQNEAQ come from the germline V gene.

For this clone: A read error may produce the germline difference seen at one junction end. This rearrangement joins TRBV6-6 to TRBJ2-3, with TRBD1 identical over 11 bases. Germline lookup yields CDR1 MNHNY and CDR2 SVGAGI (reference sequence). The length of the CDR3 is 11 residues. CDR3 coding DNA: TGTGCCAGCAGTCCCGGGACAGGGGGGGATTTT. Its translation is CASSPGTGGDF.

This sequence joins TRBV5-1 and TRBJ2-1; 7 nucleotides match TRBD1. V lost 4 bases to trimming and J lost 1 base; unmatched junction nucleotides: 8. Germline values: CDR1 SGHRS, CDR2 YFSETQ. The CDR3 totals 16 residues. This CDR3 is CASSPFDRVSYNEQFF. The CDR3 DNA is TGCGCCAGCAGCCCTTTTGACAGGGTGTCCTACAATGAGCAGTTCTTC.

V is TRBV7-2 and J is TRBJ2-7; 11 bases agree with TRBD2. Germline V lookup: CDR1 SGHTA, CDR2 FQGNSA. The CDR3 has 17 residues. The V segment lost 1 base and the J segment 1 base; nucleotides outside the gene matches: 6. CDR3 sequence reads: CASSLGASGRPSYEQYF. The CDR3 nucleotides read TGTGCCAGCAGCTTAGGTGCTAGCGGGAGGCCTTCCTACGAGCAGTACTTC.

The chain's CDR3 is CASRPDRGGRTGELFF. In nucleotides, the CDR3 is TGTGCCAGCAGACCCGACAGGGGAGGGAGAACCGGGGAGCTGTTTTTT. The V and J genes are TRBV28 and TRBJ2-2; weak D call: TRBD1 (8 bases). This CDR3 spans 16 amino acids. Germline CDR1 is MDHEN and CDR2 is SYDVKM. V was shortened by 6 bases and J by 5 bases, with 19 bases between the two germline ends.

The V gene is TRBV7-3, the J gene TRBJ2-1; 7 positions agree with TRBD1. The CDR3 sequence is 14 residues long. CDR1 SGHTA and CDR2 FQGTGA come from the germline V gene. Unmatched junction bases numbered 4, after V lost 2 bases and J lost 6 bases. CDR3 DNA sequence: TGTGCCAGCAGCTTATCGCCAGGGGGCAATGAGCAGTTCTTC. It yields the protein CASSLSPGGNEQFF.

V usage is TRBV19 and J usage is TRBJ1-4; D is perhaps TRBD1 (5 bases). CDR1 and CDR2 from the germline V gene are LNHDA and SQIVND (reference sequence). V lost 3 bases, J lost 3 bases, and 14 bases lay in between. The CDR3 is made up of 16 amino acids. In DNA, the CDR3 is TGTGCCAGTAGTATCGGGGACTGGGTAGCTAATGAAAAACTGTTTTTT. Translating it yields CASSIGDWVANEKLFF.

This chain uses TRBV29-1 with TRBJ2-7; a weak D match, TRBD1 (6 bases). V was shortened by 4 bases and J by 2 bases, with 18 bases between the two germline ends. Germline V gene data show CDR1 as SQVTM and CDR2 as ANQGSEA. CDR3 size: 15 residues. The CDR3 sequence: CSVVKWGQSTYEQYF. In nucleotides, the CDR3 is TGCAGCGTTGTAAAGTGGGGGCAGTCTACCTACGAGCAGTACTTC.

This chain joins TRBV4-2 and TRBJ2-1, with TRBD2 identical over 12 bases. Losses at the gene ends were 4 bases for V and 9 bases for J; bases not matched to a gene: 7. This CDR3 contains 15 residues. Per germline, CDR1 LGHNA and CDR2 YNFKEQ. The DNA for the CDR3 is TGTGCCAGCAGCCCCGGACTAGCGGGGACACGTGAGCAGTTCTTC. Its protein is CASSPGLAGTREQFF.